This T cell receptor (beta chain) originates from a study of blood T cell repertoires in COVID-19. Study details: Sources were T cells, B-cell-depleted T cells, or PBMCs; the material itself was cDNA or gDNA.

Clones were read by immunoSEQ multiplex PCR, and TCRdb kept only the in-frame ones, dropping some. Of fewer than 100,000 clones listed, 87% are singletons. This TCR was recovered from a human donor in a cohort sampled during active COVID-19. Sequenced input: peripheral blood.

In DNA form, the CDR3 reads TGCGCCAGCAGCTTTAGCGGGAGCACAGATACGCAGTATTTT. Translation gives CASSFSGSTDTQYF. This chain links TRBV5-1 with TRBJ2-3; 7 bases agree with TRBD2. Germline CDR1 and CDR2: SGHRS and YFSETQ. Trimming took 2 bases from V and 0 from J; bases not matched to a gene: 0. The CDR3 has 14 residues.